Only a few counts were recorded for the clone carrying this TCR beta chain. Its specificity is not known. This specimen belongs to a study of CD8 T cells in ankylosing spondylitis. Scientists made TCR beta libraries using quantitative 5'-RACE with molecular barcodes. TCRdb reprocessed the 5' RACE reads with MiXCR, giving one entry per CDR3 protein. The data contain roughly 670,000 distinct CDR3 sequences, 19% of them singletons. Study-wide findings and caveats: In ankylosing spondylitis blood, a motif of roughly 8 highly homologous TCR beta variants appeared characteristic. Earlier work had already found some motif variants in reactive arthritis synovial fluid and blood. Significant enrichment of disease-linked clones was reportedly seen in matched ankylosing spondylitis synovial fluid.

Sequencing was done on a sample of blood, either unsorted or a sorted T cell fraction (not recorded which). The receptor's source is a male donor with ankylosing spondylitis.

The CDR3 DNA sequence: TGCAGTGCTACAGGACTAGCGAACACCGGGGAGCTGTTTTTT. Its protein product is CSATGLANTGELFF. V is TRBV20-1 and J is TRBJ2-2; 7 positions match TRBD2. This CDR3 comprises 14 residues. V lost 4 bases to trimming and J lost 0 bases; unmatched junction nucleotides: 2. CDR1 is DFQATT and CDR2 is SNEGSKA in the germline V gene (reference sequence).